Presented here are 8 T cell receptor beta chains from one specimen sequenced in a study of control samples from healthy donors and cancer patients. Sequencing used immunoSEQ multiplex PCR; TCRdb keeps in-frame clones, though not all of them. Altogether around 45,000 clones are present, just over 70% being singletons, with the ten largest covering roughly 17%. Sequencing was carried out using formalin-fixed, paraffin-embedded tissue. The origin of the receptors is a male donor with melanoma.

The sample holds a few counts of this clone. V and J are TRBV28 and TRBJ2-6; D is uncertain. Trimming removed 2 bases from V and 2 bases from J, with 10 bases in between. The CDR3 spans 16 residues. Germline CDR1 and CDR2: MDHEN and SYDVKM. The CDR3 region is CASSLSRATGANVLTF. The CDR3 DNA follows: TGTGCCAGCAGTTTAAGTCGTGCCACTGGGGCCAACGTCCTGACTTTC.

The CDR3 sequence is CSLGNYGYTF. The CDR3 bases are TGCAGCTTGGGGAACTATGGCTACACCTTC. The V call is TRBV20-1, the J call TRBJ1-2; D ambiguous. The CDR3 covers 10 residues. From germline, CDR1 is DFQATT and CDR2 SNEGSKA (reference sequence).

The rearrangement links TRBV18 to TRBJ2-5, with 7 bases identical to TRBD1. The germline V gene encodes CDR1 KGHSH and CDR2 LQKENI. The CDR3 contains 15 residues. With V trimmed by 6 bases and J by 0 bases, 7 bases remained unmatched. CDR3 sequence (DNA): TGTGCCAGCTCTCCAGGGGGATTGTACCAAGAGACCCAGTACTTC. Amino acid sequence: CASSPGGLYQETQYF.

This rearrangement joins TRBV9 to TRBJ1-4; TRBD1 matches 8 bases. The CDR3 extends over 15 amino acids. The V gene end was trimmed by 0 bases and the J gene end by 8 bases; junction bases not matched to a gene: 6. Germline loops: CDR1 SGDLS, CDR2 YYNGEE. The CDR3 nucleotides are TGTGCCAGCAGCGTAGGGACAGGGATTGTCGAAAAACTGTTTTTT. It translates to CASSVGTGIVEKLFF.

This rearrangement joins TRBV30 to TRBJ2-2, with 11 nucleotides matching TRBD2. Germline V gives CDR1 GTSNPN, CDR2 SVGIG (reference sequence). V lost 0 bases and J lost 6; bases outside the gene matches: 6. The CDR3 loop spans 16 amino acids. For the CDR3, the DNA is TGTGCCTGGAGTGTACCTAGCGGGAGGTCTCCCGGGGAGCTGTTTTTT. Protein: CAWSVPSGRSPGELFF.

The chain combines TRBV4-2 with TRBJ1-3; D might be TRBD1 (6 bases). V lost 2 bases and J 4 bases, leaving 12 bases between the germline ends. The CDR3 length is 15 residues. Germline V lookup: CDR1 LGHNA, CDR2 YNFKEQ. CDR3 coding DNA: TGTGCCAGCAGCCAAACAGGGAAGAGCGGAAACACCATATATTTT. Translating gives CASSQTGKSGNTIYF.

The chain combines TRBV2 with TRBJ2-1; TRBD2 matches at 12 bases. This CDR3 comprises 16 residues. The V gene end was trimmed by 4 bases and the J gene end by 4 bases; junction bases not matched to a gene: 5. CDR1 SNHLY and CDR2 FYNNEI come from the germline V gene. CDR3 bases: TGTGCCAGCAGTGGAACTAGCGGGGGGAATTACAATGAGCAGTTCTTC. Amino acid sequence: CASSGTSGGNYNEQFF. The variable domain in full, completed from reference TRBV2 and TRBJ2-1, reads EPEVTQTPSHQVTQMGQEVILRCVPISNHLYFYWYRQILGQKVEFLVSFYNNEISEKSEIFDDQFSVERPDGSNFTLKIRSTKLEDSAMYFCASSGTSGGNYNEQFFGPGTRLTVL.

The chain employs TRBV19 and TRBJ2-3, with D tentatively TRBD2 (6 bases). Trimming shortened V by 5 bases and J by 4 bases, and 16 bases separated the two germline ends. The CDR3 is made up of 15 amino acids. Germline V gene sequence: CDR1 LNHDA, CDR2 SQIVND (reference sequence). CDR3 DNA sequence: TGTGCCAGTAGTGCCCGGCTCGGGAGTTCAGATACGCAGTATTTT. Translating it yields CASSARLGSSDTQYF.